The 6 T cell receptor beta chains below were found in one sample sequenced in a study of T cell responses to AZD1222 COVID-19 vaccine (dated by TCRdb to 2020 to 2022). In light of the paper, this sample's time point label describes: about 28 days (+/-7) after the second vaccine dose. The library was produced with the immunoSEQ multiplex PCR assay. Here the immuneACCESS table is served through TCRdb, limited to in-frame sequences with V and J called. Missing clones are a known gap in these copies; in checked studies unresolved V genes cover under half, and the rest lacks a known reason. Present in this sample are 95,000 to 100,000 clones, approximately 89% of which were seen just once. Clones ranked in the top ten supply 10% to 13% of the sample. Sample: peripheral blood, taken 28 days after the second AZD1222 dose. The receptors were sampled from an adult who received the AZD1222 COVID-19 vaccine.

The CDR3 protein is CASRPSGRGTDTQYF. As DNA, the CDR3 is TGTGCCAGTAGGCCTAGCGGGAGGGGGACAGATACGCAGTATTTT. This rearrangement joins TRBV19 to TRBJ2-3, with 12 bases identical to TRBD2. There are 15 residues in the CDR3. V lost 6 bases and J lost 3; bases outside the gene matches: 4. The germline V gene has CDR1 LNHDA and CDR2 SQIVND (reference sequence).

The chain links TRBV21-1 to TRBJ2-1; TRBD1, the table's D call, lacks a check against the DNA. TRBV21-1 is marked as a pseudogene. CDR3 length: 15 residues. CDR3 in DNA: TGTGCCAGCAGCTCCCGACAGATACCTAACAATGAGCAGTTCTTC. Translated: CASSSRQIPNNEQFF.

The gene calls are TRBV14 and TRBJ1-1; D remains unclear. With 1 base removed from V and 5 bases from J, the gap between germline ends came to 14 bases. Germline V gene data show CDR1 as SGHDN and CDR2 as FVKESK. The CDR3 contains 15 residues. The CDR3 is CASSQVLGGWTEAFF. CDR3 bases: TGTGCCAGCAGCCAAGTTTTGGGAGGGTGGACTGAAGCTTTCTTT.

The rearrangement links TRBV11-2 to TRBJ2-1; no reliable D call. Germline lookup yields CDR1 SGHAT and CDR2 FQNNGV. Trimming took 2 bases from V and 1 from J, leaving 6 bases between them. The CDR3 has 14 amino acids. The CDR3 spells CASSLFTSYNEQFF. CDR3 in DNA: TGTGCCAGCAGCTTATTCACTTCCTACAATGAGCAGTTCTTC.

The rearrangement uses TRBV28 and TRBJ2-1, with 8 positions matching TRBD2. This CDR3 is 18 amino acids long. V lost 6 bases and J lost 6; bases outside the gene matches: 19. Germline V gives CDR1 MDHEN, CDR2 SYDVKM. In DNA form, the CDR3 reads TGTGCCAGCAGCCCTACTCTACCGGGAGGGCCTTCTCGCAATGAGCAGTTCTTC. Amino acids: CASSPTLPGGPSRNEQFF.

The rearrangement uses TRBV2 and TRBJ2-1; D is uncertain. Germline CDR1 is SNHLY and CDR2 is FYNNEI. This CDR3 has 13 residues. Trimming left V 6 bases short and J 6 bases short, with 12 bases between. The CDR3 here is CASRRFTSNEQFF. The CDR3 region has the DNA TGTGCCAGCAGACGTTTCACCTCCAATGAGCAGTTCTTC.